A single sample is the source of the 32 T cell receptor beta chains below, sequenced in a study of cytotoxic CD8 clonotypes in ibrutinib-treated CLL. The protocol was immunoSEQ multiplex PCR, while the TCRdb copy is restricted to in-frame clones and leaves out a portion. Of some 29,000 clones detected, around 63% appear once; the ten largest clones hold approximately 50%. Material: PBMCs, obtained after 24 months of ibrutinib treatment. The source of these receptors is a human donor with chronic lymphocytic leukemia.

V and J are TRBV7-2 and TRBJ2-7; the match to TRBD1 covers 7 bases. CDR1 is SGHTA and CDR2 is FQGNSA in the germline V gene. With V trimmed by 4 bases and J by 1 base, 4 bases remained unmatched. The CDR3 consists of 14 residues. The CDR3 DNA sequence: TGTGCCAGCAGCTGGATACAGGGGTCCTACGAGCAGTACTTC. Translated: CASSWIQGSYEQYF.

The chain couples TRBV6-1 to TRBJ2-3; D ambiguous. V was shortened by 4 bases and J by 6 bases, with 8 bases between the two germline ends. The germline V gene has CDR1 MNHNS and CDR2 SASEGT. The CDR3 has 12 amino acids. CDR3 sequence reads: CASSGPMDTQYF. The CDR3 DNA reads TGTGCCAGCAGTGGTCCAATGGATACGCAGTATTTT.

CDR3 nucleotide sequence: TGTGCCTGGAGTCAGGTCCGGGGCACCGGGGAGCTGTTTTTT. It yields the protein CAWSQVRGTGELFF. The gene calls are TRBV30 and TRBJ2-2; D might be TRBD2 (5 bases). Germline loops: CDR1 GTSNPN, CDR2 SVGIG (reference sequence). The CDR3 spans 14 residues. V was shortened by 2 bases and J by 4 bases, with 11 bases between the two germline ends.

V and J are TRBV5-6 and TRBJ1-1; possible D gene TRBD1, 5 bases. Looked up from germline, CDR1 is SGHDT and CDR2 is YYEEEE. The length of the CDR3 is 15 residues. V was cut by 2 bases and J by 4 bases, with 15 bases left in between. This CDR3 reads CASSFRTTRGTEAFF. The CDR3 DNA reads as TGTGCCAGCAGCTTCCGGACAACGAGGGGCACTGAAGCTTTCTTT.

The chain carries TRBV4-1 and TRBJ1-2; D possibly corresponds to TRBD1 (5 bases). The CDR3 runs to 13 residues. Trimming took off 6 bases at V and 4 bases at J, with 12 bases between the two ends. Germline CDR1 and CDR2: MGHRA and YSYEKL. The CDR3 loop is CASRGAVRYGYTF. In DNA, the CDR3 is TGCGCCAGCAGAGGGGCGGTACGCTATGGCTACACCTTC.

The chain uses TRBV27 and TRBJ2-7; D unresolved. CDR1 MNHEY and CDR2 SMNVEV come from the germline V gene (reference sequence). V lost 6 bases and J lost 3, with 9 bases in between. The CDR3 spans 12 residues. The CDR3 region is CASRGTDYEQYF. DNA for the CDR3: TGTGCCAGCAGGGGTACAGACTACGAGCAGTACTTC.

The chain joins TRBV28 to TRBJ1-2; 12 positions agree with TRBD1. Germline trimming cut 2 bases from V and 6 bases from J; bases unmatched to any gene: 10. The CDR3 consists of 17 residues. Germline lookup yields CDR1 MDHEN and CDR2 SYDVKM. In DNA, the CDR3 is TGTGCCAGCAGTTTAACGGGACAGGGGGCTTGGTCGAATGGCTACACCTTC. Translating it yields CASSLTGQGAWSNGYTF.

V and J are TRBV6-5 and TRBJ2-3; D may match TRBD1 or TRBD2 (5 bases each). Trimming took 6 bases from V and 3 from J, leaving 16 bases between them. The CDR3 is 15 residues long. From germline, CDR1 is MNHEY and CDR2 SVGAGI. CDR3 loop: CASSLGSWGTDTQYF. The CDR3 region has the DNA TGTGCCAGCAGCTTGGGGTCCTGGGGGACAGATACGCAGTATTTT.

The CDR3 loop reads CASSFARSNEKLFF. In nucleotides, the CDR3 is TGCGCCAGCAGTTTTGCCCGCTCTAATGAAAAACTGTTTTTT. The chain recombines TRBV5-1 with TRBJ1-4; D ambiguous. The V end lost 5 bases, the J end lost 3 bases, and 11 bases lay between the germline ends. The CDR3 is 14 amino acids. Germline values: CDR1 SGHRS, CDR2 YFSETQ.

The gene calls are TRBV7-9 and TRBJ1-2; D is unclear. This CDR3 contains 13 residues. Trimming cost V 5 bases and J 3 bases, with 10 bases left between them. Germline CDR1 is SEHNR and CDR2 is FQNEAQ (reference sequence). CDR3 DNA: TGTGCCAGCAGCCCCAGATTCCACTATGGCTACACCTTC. Its translation is CASSPRFHYGYTF.

The chain joins TRBV12-5 to TRBJ2-7; D is uncertain. Germline V lookup: CDR1 LGHNT, CDR2 FRNRAP. V lost 6 bases to trimming and J lost 3 bases, with 9 bases between them. CDR3 length: 12 amino acids. CDR3 DNA sequence: TGTGCTAGTGGCCTATTAGACTACGAGCAGTACTTC. The encoded protein is CASGLLDYEQYF.

V is TRBV6-1 and J is TRBJ2-7; 8 bases fit TRBD2. The CDR3 has 15 residues. CDR1 is MNHNS and CDR2 is SASEGT in the germline V gene. J lost 2 bases, V lost 1 base, and 4 bases had no gene match. The CDR3 bases are TGTGCCAGCAGTGAAGTCCTAGCGGGTACCTACGAGCAGTACTTC. Encoded protein: CASSEVLAGTYEQYF.

The rearrangement joins TRBV30 to TRBJ1-5; D is uncertain. The CDR3 runs to 12 residues. CDR1 is GTSNPN, CDR2 SVGIG, per germline (reference sequence). Deletions cut 0 bases from V and 3 bases from J, with 3 bases between. The CDR3 DNA reads TGTGCCTGGAGTGTCCCCAATCAGCCCCAGCATTTT. Its protein is CAWSVPNQPQHF. The full variable domain, with the rest looked up from reference TRBV30 and TRBJ1-5, is SQTIHQWPATLVQPVGSPLSLECTVEGTSNPNLYWYRQAAGRGLQLLFYSVGIGQISSEVPQNLSASRPQDRQFILSSKKLLLSDSGFYLCAWSVPNQPQHFGDGTRLSIL.

This clone occurred a few times. The chain employs TRBV27 and TRBJ2-3; 7 bases line up with TRBD1. CDR3 length equals 13 residues. V shed 6 bases and J 9 bases; nucleotides not matched to a gene: 9. Germline loops: CDR1 MNHEY, CDR2 SMNVEV (reference sequence). CDR3 coding DNA: TGTGCCAGCAGCCTGAACAACAGGGGAACGCAGTATTTT. It translates to CASSLNNRGTQYF.

The chain is built from TRBV6-5 and TRBJ1-1; tentative D call: TRBD1 (6 bases). The length of the CDR3 is 11 residues. V lost 4 bases and J lost 10, with 10 bases in between. The germline gives CDR1 MNHEY, CDR2 SVGAGI. The CDR3 DNA reads as TGTGCCAGCAGTTCAGGGGTTCGAGCTTTCTTT. Protein: CASSSGVRAFF.

The chain carries TRBV6-5 and TRBJ1-1; weak D call: TRBD1 (6 bases). The CDR3 is 13 amino acids. Trimming took 6 bases from V and 5 from J, leaving 13 bases between them. Germline CDR1 reads MNHEY; CDR2 reads SVGAGI. The CDR3 sequence: CASSKGGQTEAFF. CDR3 DNA sequence: TGTGCCAGCAGCAAGGGGGGGCAGACTGAAGCTTTCTTT.

This clone was observed a single time. The rearrangement uses TRBV20-1 and TRBJ2-5, with a possible D match to TRBD2 (5 bases). The CDR3 has 11 residues. Germline assignment: CDR1 DFQATT and CDR2 SNEGSKA (reference sequence). V was clipped by 5 bases and J by 1 base, with 5 bases between them. The CDR3 sequence is CSAGLQETQYF. The CDR3 DNA sequence: TGCAGTGCTGGACTCCAAGAGACCCAGTACTTC.

This clone has more than one count but fewer than ten. The genes are TRBV7-8 and TRBJ1-3, with D possibly being TRBD1 (6 bases). The germline CDR1 and CDR2 sequences are SGHVS and FQNEAQ. Between the trimmed V and J ends, which lost 6 bases and 4 bases, there was a span of 16 bases. The CDR3 is 15 amino acids. Written as DNA, the CDR3 is TGTGCCAGCAGACCTACAGGGAATGCAGGAAACACCATATATTTT. This codes for CASRPTGNAGNTIYF.

This clone was recorded a few times. The gene calls are TRBV7-2 and TRBJ1-5; no definite D call. Germline V gene lookup returns CDR1 SGHTA and CDR2 FQGNSA. This CDR3 is built from 15 residues. V was trimmed by 5 bases and J by 4 bases, leaving 15 bases between them. The CDR3 reads CASSPTSADNQPQHF. The CDR3 nucleotides are TGTGCCAGCAGCCCCACCTCTGCAGATAATCAGCCCCAGCATTTT.

The V gene is TRBV15, the J gene TRBJ1-3; D is ambiguous. Germline V lookup: CDR1 LNHNV, CDR2 YYDKDF (reference sequence). The CDR3 contains 19 residues. Trimming pared 4 bases from V and 0 bases from J, leaving 22 bases between. The CDR3 spells CATSKQPGGRALSGNTIYF. As DNA, the CDR3 is TGTGCCACCAGCAAACAGCCGGGTGGTCGGGCACTCTCTGGAAACACCATATATTTT. The full variable domain, with the rest looked up from reference TRBV15 and TRBJ1-3, is DAMVIQNPRYQVTQFGKPVTLSCSQTLNHNVMYWYQQKSSQAPKLLFHYYDKDFNNEADTPDNFQSRRPNTSFCFLDIRSPGLGDTAMYLCATSKQPGGRALSGNTIYFGEGSWLTVV.

This clone has only one observation. This chain uses TRBV5-6 with TRBJ1-5; D is unresolved. The CDR3 is 15 residues long. Trimming took 3 bases from V and 0 from J, leaving 10 bases between them. In germline, CDR1 is SGHDT, CDR2 YYEEEE. Here the CDR3 reads CASSSQTYSNQPQHF. As DNA, the CDR3 is TGTGCCAGCAGCTCCCAGACTTATAGCAATCAGCCCCAGCATTTT.

The chain has TRBV4-1 and TRBJ2-7, with a tentative D call TRBD2 (6 bases). The CDR3 covers 17 residues. V was pared by 1 base and J by 4 bases, with 20 bases between. Germline loops: CDR1 MGHRA, CDR2 YSYEKL. CDR3 in DNA: TGCGCCAGCAGCCAAGGTTCCTCCCCGGGACTCAGATACGAGCAGTACTTC. This translates into CASSQGSSPGLRYEQYF.

This rearrangement joins TRBV19 to TRBJ2-1; D remains ambiguous. Germline CDR1 is LNHDA and CDR2 is SQIVND (reference sequence). The V end was cut by 2 bases, the J end by 8 bases, with 4 bases between. The CDR3 sequence is 11 residues long. CDR3 residues: CASSIRDEQFF. Written as DNA, the CDR3 is TGTGCCAGTAGTATAAGAGATGAGCAGTTCTTC.

The J gene is TRBJ2-5, the V gene TRBV1; no check of the table's D call, TRBD2, against the DNA was made. TRBV1 represents a pseudogene. The CDR3 extends over 15 amino acids. CDR3 coding DNA: TGCACCAGCAGCCAAGTCGCCAGACTTGGAGAGACCCAGTACTTC. It specifies CTSSQVARLGETQYF.

This rearrangement joins TRBV27 to TRBJ2-7; D is perhaps TRBD1 or TRBD2 (6 bases each). Per the germline V gene, CDR1 is MNHEY and CDR2 is SMNVEV (reference sequence). With 7 bases removed from V and 2 bases from J, the gap between germline ends came to 18 bases. The CDR3 is 15 residues long. The CDR3 reads CASNLSGARAYEQYF. In nucleotides, the CDR3 is TGTGCCAGCAACCTTTCGGGGGCACGGGCCTACGAGCAGTACTTC.

The rearrangement uses TRBV15 and TRBJ1-4; a weak D match, TRBD1 (5 bases). Deletions cut 3 bases from V and 4 bases from J, with 9 bases between. Germline values: CDR1 LNHNV, CDR2 YYDKDF (reference sequence). The CDR3 is 14 residues long. DNA for the CDR3: TGTGCCACCAGCAGGTCGGGGGGTAATGAAAAACTGTTTTTT. It codes for CATSRSGGNEKLFF.

The V and J genes are TRBV11-2 and TRBJ2-5; 7 nucleotides line up with TRBD2. The V segment lost 5 bases and the J segment 8 bases; nucleotides outside the gene matches: 14. Germline V gene sequence: CDR1 SGHAT, CDR2 FQNNGV. The CDR3 length is 15 residues. The CDR3 loop reads CASSPGASGAGTQYF. The CDR3 coding sequence is TGTGCCAGCAGCCCCGGGGCTAGCGGTGCAGGTACCCAGTACTTC.

The chain employs TRBV11-2 and TRBJ2-7; the match to TRBD1 covers 11 bases. CDR1 is SGHAT and CDR2 is FQNNGV in the germline V gene. The CDR3 totals 15 residues. Trimming removed 5 bases from V and 3 bases from J; junction bases left unmatched: 6. CDR3 in DNA: TGTGCCAGCAGCCCGAGGACAGGGGGCGGCTACGAGCAGTACTTC. Translation: CASSPRTGGGYEQYF. Complete variable domain (other parts from reference TRBV11-2 and TRBJ2-7): EAGVAQSPRYKIIEKRQSVAFWCNPISGHATLYWYQQILGQGPKLLIQFQNNGVVDDSQLPKDRFSAERLKGVDSTLKIQPAKLEDSAVYLCASSPRTGGGYEQYFGPGTRLTVT.

This rearrangement joins TRBV29-1 to TRBJ1-1, with unresolved D. The germline V gene encodes CDR1 SQVTM and CDR2 ANQGSEA. Trimming took off 3 bases at V and 0 bases at J, with 2 bases between the two ends. The CDR3 covers 11 residues. In DNA form, the CDR3 reads TGCAGCGTTGAGGTGAACACTGAAGCTTTCTTT. Protein: CSVEVNTEAFF.

This clone was seen only a few times. The chain joins TRBV27 to TRBJ2-1; tentatively, D is TRBD1 (6 bases). Trimming cost V 6 bases and J 4 bases, with 13 bases left between them. Looked up from germline, CDR1 is MNHEY and CDR2 is SMNVEV (reference sequence). The CDR3 loop spans 14 amino acids. The CDR3 bases are TGTGCCAGCAGCACAGGGCCAGGTTACAATGAGCAGTTCTTC. The encoded protein is CASSTGPGYNEQFF.

The chain carries TRBV7-2 and TRBJ1-3, with D maybe TRBD1 (5 bases). CDR1 is SGHTA, CDR2 FQGNSA, per germline. The V end lost 4 bases, the J end lost 0 bases, and 7 bases lay between the germline ends. The CDR3 consists of 14 residues. CDR3 bases: TGTGCCAGCAGCTGGGGGAGCTCTGGAAACACCATATATTTT. Protein sequence: CASSWGSSGNTIYF.

This chain joins TRBV6-4 and TRBJ1-2; tentatively, D is TRBD1 (5 bases). Germline loops: CDR1 MRHNA, CDR2 SNTAGT. CDR3 length equals 14 residues. V was cut by 3 bases and J by 10 bases, with 18 bases left in between. In nucleotides, the CDR3 is TGTGCCAGCAGTGAGGGCCGGGACCGTGCACCCTACACCTTC. Protein product: CASSEGRDRAPYTF.